A single sample is the source of the 15 T cell receptor beta chains below, sequenced in a study of blood T cell repertoires in COVID-19 (dated by TCRdb to the early 2020s). The receptor library was made with the immunoSEQ multiplex PCR assay. The table was pulled from immuneACCESS by TCRdb, which kept in-frame rearrangements only. Such tables lose some clones; where checked, under half of the loss comes from unresolved V genes, and the rest has no known cause. The sample table records 80,000 to 100,000 clones; 91% of these occur just once. The ten largest account for about 1.7% of the sample. The specimen was peripheral blood. The receptors were gathered from a human donor with active COVID-19. The donor label of this sample is uncertain.

This chain joins TRBV7-5 and TRBJ1-1; the D call in the table, TRBD1, was not verified against the DNA. TRBV7-5 is described as a pseudogene. The CDR3 is made up of 17 amino acids. CDR3 coding DNA: TGTGCCAGAAGCGCTGACAGGGGACTTTTGAGCAACACTGAAGCTTTCTTT. This sequence encodes CARSADRGLLSNTEAFF.

The CDR3 here is CASSPLPKTSTDTQYF. CDR3 nucleotides: TGTGCCAGCAGTCCCCTCCCCAAAACTAGCACAGATACGCAGTATTTT. The J gene is TRBJ2-3, the V gene TRBV28; no firm D call. Trimming pared 5 bases from V and 0 bases from J, leaving 15 bases between. The germline CDR1 and CDR2 sequences are MDHEN and SYDVKM. This CDR3 region has 16 residues.

This chain links TRBV7-9 with TRBJ1-6, with 9 bases fitting TRBD1. The V gene's germline CDR1 is SEHNR and CDR2 FQNEAQ (reference sequence). V shed 1 base and J 8 bases; nucleotides not matched to a gene: 3. This CDR3 is 15 amino acids long. The CDR3 spells CASSLGGQGDSPLHF. The CDR3 DNA is TGTGCCAGCAGCTTAGGGGGACAGGGTGATTCACCCCTCCACTTT. The variable domain in full, completed from reference TRBV7-9 and TRBJ1-6, reads DTGVSQNPRHKITKRGQNVTFRCDPISEHNRLYWYRQTLGQGPEFLTYFQNEAQLEKSRLLSDRFSAERPKGSFSTLEIQRTEQGDSAMYLCASSLGGQGDSPLHFGNGTRLTVT.

The rearrangement links TRBV11-2 to TRBJ2-7, with TRBD1 as a possible D gene (5 bases). This CDR3 has 16 amino acids. Germline lookup yields CDR1 SGHAT and CDR2 FQNNGV. The ends were cut back, 3 bases at V and 3 bases at J, with 18 bases in the middle. The CDR3 DNA is TGTGCCAGCAGCTTGGTAGCTCGACAGCGCGACTACGAGCAGTACTTC. Its protein is CASSLVARQRDYEQYF.

This chain links TRBV19 with TRBJ1-2; possible D gene TRBD1, 5 bases. Germline V lookup: CDR1 LNHDA, CDR2 SQIVND (reference sequence). V was trimmed by 7 bases and J by 3 bases, leaving 24 bases between them. CDR3 length equals 17 residues. Here the CDR3 DNA reads TGTGCCAGTACTCCCCTCGACAGACTGGATTTGGACTATGGCTACACCTTC. This gives the protein CASTPLDRLDLDYGYTF.

The chain carries TRBV19 and TRBJ2-2; TRBD1 is a possible D gene (5 bases). V was clipped by 4 bases and J by 0 bases, with 12 bases between them. This CDR3 is 16 amino acids long. The V gene's germline CDR1 is LNHDA and CDR2 SQIVND (reference sequence). The CDR3 DNA sequence: TGTGCCAGTAGTACGTGGACACTATCGAACACCGGGGAGCTGTTTTTT. It codes for CASSTWTLSNTGELFF.

V usage is TRBV7-2 and J usage is TRBJ2-1; weak D call: TRBD2 (6 bases). Per germline, CDR1 SGHTA and CDR2 FQGNSA. V lost 7 bases and J 8 bases, leaving 21 bases between the germline ends. CDR3 length: 15 residues. The CDR3 reads CASKEGLGAGYEQFF. In nucleotides, the CDR3 is TGTGCCAGCAAGGAGGGACTCGGGGCAGGGTATGAGCAGTTCTTC.

This chain joins TRBV9 and TRBJ2-7; TRBD1 matches 8 bases. Germline V gene sequence: CDR1 SGDLS, CDR2 YYNGEE. This CDR3 has 13 residues. V gave up 4 bases and J gave up 3 bases; unmatched junction bases: 3. This CDR3 reads CASSSTGGYEQYF. CDR3 bases: TGTGCCAGCAGCTCTACAGGGGGCTACGAGCAGTACTTC.

V gene TRBV5-4 combines with J gene TRBJ2-4, with 9 bases fitting TRBD1. Germline trimming cut 2 bases from V and 2 bases from J; bases unmatched to any gene: 5. The length of the CDR3 is 16 residues. The germline V gene has CDR1 SGHNT and CDR2 YYREEE (reference sequence). The CDR3 DNA follows: TGTGCCAGCAGCTTACAGGGGGCCCGTTCCAAAAACATTCAGTACTTC. Translated: CASSLQGARSKNIQYF.

A single count supports this clone. The chain recombines TRBV6-2 or TRBV6-3 with TRBJ2-1; maybe TRBD2 (7 bases). The CDR3 contains 14 residues. In germline, CDR1 is MNHEY, CDR2 SVGEGT. With 2 bases removed from V and 13 bases from J, the gap between germline ends came to 18 bases. CDR3: CASSYRVKGGPQFF. The CDR3 bases are TGTGCCAGCAGTTACCGGGTCAAGGGGGGGCCCCAGTTCTTC.

A word on this clone: The junction departs from the called germline gene at one end, perhaps through a read error. J is TRBJ1-5 and V is TRBV4-2; D remains ambiguous. Germline values: CDR1 LGHNA, CDR2 YNFKEQ. The CDR3 has 13 residues. CDR3: CASTQSGNQPQHF. The CDR3, as DNA: TGTGCCAGCACCCAATCGGGAAATCAGCCCCAGCATTTT.

This sequence joins TRBV9 and TRBJ1-6; a weak D match, TRBD1 (5 bases). CDR3 size: 15 residues. CDR1 is SGDLS, CDR2 YYNGEE, per germline. V lost 0 bases, J lost 6 bases, and 10 bases lay in between. Here the CDR3 reads CASSVEGSSNSPLHF. In DNA form, the CDR3 reads TGTGCCAGCAGCGTAGAGGGGTCTAGTAATTCACCCCTCCACTTT. Variable domain in full (rest from reference TRBV9 and TRBJ1-6): DSGVTQTPKHLITATGQRVTLRCSPRSGDLSVYWYQQSLDQGLQFLIQYYNGEERAKGNILERFSAQQFPDLHSELNLSSLELGDSALYFCASSVEGSSNSPLHFGNGTRLTVT.

V is TRBV9 and J is TRBJ2-7; 10 bases map to TRBD2. The V and J ends lost 0 bases and 2 bases, in that order; junction bases with no gene match: 5. CDR1 and CDR2 from the germline V gene are SGDLS and YYNGEE. This CDR3 has 16 residues. The DNA of the CDR3 is TGTGCCAGCAGCGTAGGAGGTAGCGGGGGGCCCTACGAGCAGTACTTC. Translating it yields CASSVGGSGGPYEQYF.

Notes on this clone: The identical CDR3 is also encoded by other nucleotide sequences in the sample. The chain joins TRBV24-1 to TRBJ2-7; 9 bases agree with TRBD1. CDR3 length: 15 residues. V was pared by 3 bases and J by 1 base, with 3 bases of the junction left unmatched. In germline, CDR1 is KGHDR, CDR2 SFDVKD. The CDR3 protein is CATSDPGQGSYEQYF. CDR3 DNA: TGTGCCACCAGTGATCCGGGACAGGGTTCCTACGAGCAGTACTTC.

A single count supports this clone. The V gene is TRBV15, the J gene TRBJ2-3; 7 bases line up with TRBD2. V dropped 0 bases and J dropped 1; count of bases not matched to a gene: 4. The V gene's germline CDR1 is LNHNV and CDR2 YYDKDF (reference sequence). The CDR3 length is 16 residues. The CDR3 loop is CATSRDLRGGTDTQYF. The CDR3 region has the DNA TGTGCCACCAGCAGAGATCTCCGGGGGGGCACAGATACGCAGTATTTT.